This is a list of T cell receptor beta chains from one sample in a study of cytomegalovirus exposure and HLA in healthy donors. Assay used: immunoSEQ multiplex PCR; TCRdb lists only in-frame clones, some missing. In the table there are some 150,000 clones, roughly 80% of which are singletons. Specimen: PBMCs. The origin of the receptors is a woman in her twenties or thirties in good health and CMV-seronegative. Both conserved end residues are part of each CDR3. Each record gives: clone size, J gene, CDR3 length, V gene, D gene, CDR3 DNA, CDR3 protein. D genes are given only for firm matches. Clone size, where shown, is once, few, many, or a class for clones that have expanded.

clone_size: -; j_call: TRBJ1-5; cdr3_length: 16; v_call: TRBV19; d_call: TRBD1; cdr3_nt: TGTGCCAGTAGTATAGATCGTGGGGACAGGGGGCCCCCCCAGCATTTT; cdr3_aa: CASSIDRGDRGPPQHF
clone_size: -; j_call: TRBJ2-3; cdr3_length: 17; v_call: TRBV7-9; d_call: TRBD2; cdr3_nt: TGTGCCAGCAGCTGGACTAGCGGGGGGGCGAGAGCAGATACGCAGTATTTT; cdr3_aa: CASSWTSGGARADTQYF
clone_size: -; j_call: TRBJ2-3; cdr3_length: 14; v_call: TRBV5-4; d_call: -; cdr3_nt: TGTGCCAGCAGCGTGGACAGTAACACAGATACGCAGTATTTT; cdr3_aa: CASSVDSNTDTQYF
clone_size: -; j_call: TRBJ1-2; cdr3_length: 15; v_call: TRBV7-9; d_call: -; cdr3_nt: TGTGCCAGCAGCCTAGGGCCAGGGGAGCGGAATGGCTACACCTTC; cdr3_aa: CASSLGPGERNGYTF
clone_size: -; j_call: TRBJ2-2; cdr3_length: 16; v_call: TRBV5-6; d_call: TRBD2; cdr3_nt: TGTGCCAGCAGCCTCGGACTAGCGGGAGAAACCGGGGAGCTGTTTTTT; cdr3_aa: CASSLGLAGETGELFF
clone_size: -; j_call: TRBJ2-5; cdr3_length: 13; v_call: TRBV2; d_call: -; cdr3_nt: TGTGCCAGCACCCAGGACACCCAAGAGACCCAGTACTTC; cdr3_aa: CASTQDTQETQYF
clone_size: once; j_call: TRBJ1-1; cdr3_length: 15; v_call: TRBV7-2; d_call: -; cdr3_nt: TGTGCCAGCAGCTTAGGTCCAGACAGGCACACTGAAGCTTTCTTT; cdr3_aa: CASSLGPDRHTEAFF
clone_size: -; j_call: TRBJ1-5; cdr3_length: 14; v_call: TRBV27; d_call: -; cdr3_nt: TGTGCCAGCAGCCCTGACAGAAGCAATCAGCCCCAGCATTTT; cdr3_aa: CASSPDRSNQPQHF
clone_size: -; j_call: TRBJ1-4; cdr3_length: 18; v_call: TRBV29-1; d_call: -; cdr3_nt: TGCAGCGTTGAAGAAGGCACAGGTCAAGGGAGGATTCGGGAAAAACTGTTTTTT; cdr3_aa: CSVEEGTGQGRIREKLFF
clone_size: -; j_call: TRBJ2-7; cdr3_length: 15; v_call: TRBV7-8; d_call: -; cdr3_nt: TGTGCCAGCAGCCCGGTGGGGCCGCTCTCCTACGAGCAGTACTTC; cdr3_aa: CASSPVGPLSYEQYF
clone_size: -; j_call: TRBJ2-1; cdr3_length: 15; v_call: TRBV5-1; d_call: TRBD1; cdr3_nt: TGCGCCAGCAGCCTGGGACAGGGGGTTTACAATGAGCAGTTCTTC; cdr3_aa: CASSLGQGVYNEQFF
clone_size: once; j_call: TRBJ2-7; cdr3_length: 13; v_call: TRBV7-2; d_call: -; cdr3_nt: TGTGCCAGCAGCTCAACCGGCGGCTACGAGCAGTACTTC; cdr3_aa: CASSSTGGYEQYF
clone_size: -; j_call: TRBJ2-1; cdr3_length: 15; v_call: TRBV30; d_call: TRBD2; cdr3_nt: TGTGCCTCCTACATGGGACTAGCGGGAGGCAATGAGCAGTTCTTC; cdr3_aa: CASYMGLAGGNEQFF
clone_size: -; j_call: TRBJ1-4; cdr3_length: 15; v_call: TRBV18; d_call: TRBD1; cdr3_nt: TGTGCCAGCTCACGGACAGGGGGACCTAATGAAAAACTGTTTTTT; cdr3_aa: CASSRTGGPNEKLFF
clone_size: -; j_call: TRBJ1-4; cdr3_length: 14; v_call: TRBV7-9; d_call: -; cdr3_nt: TGTGCCAGCAGTGGGGGACTGGAGAATGAAAAACTGTTTTTT; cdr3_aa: CASSGGLENEKLFF
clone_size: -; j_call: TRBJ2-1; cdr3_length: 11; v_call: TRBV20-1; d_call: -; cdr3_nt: TGCAGTGCTGAGCGGCGAAATGAGCAGTTCTTC; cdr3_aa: CSAERRNEQFF
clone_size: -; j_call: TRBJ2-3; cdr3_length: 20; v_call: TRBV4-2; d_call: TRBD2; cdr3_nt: TGTGCCAGCAGCCAAGGAAGGACTAGCGGGCTCCCCCGTGGAACAGATACGCAGTATTTT; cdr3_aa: CASSQGRTSGLPRGTDTQYF
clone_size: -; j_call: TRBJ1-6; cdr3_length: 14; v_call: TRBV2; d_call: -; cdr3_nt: TGTGCCAGCAGTGAATTGTCAGCGAATTCACCCCTCCACTTT; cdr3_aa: CASSELSANSPLHF
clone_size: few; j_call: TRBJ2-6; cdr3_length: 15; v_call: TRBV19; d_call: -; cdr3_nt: TGTGCCAGTAGTACAGGGCTATCGGGGGCCAACGTCCTGACTTTC; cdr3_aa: CASSTGLSGANVLTF
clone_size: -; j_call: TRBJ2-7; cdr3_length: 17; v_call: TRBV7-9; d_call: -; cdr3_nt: TGTTCCAGCAGCCCCGAAGGGAATAACAGGGTTTCCTACGAGCAGTACTTC; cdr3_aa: CSSSPEGNNRVSYEQYF